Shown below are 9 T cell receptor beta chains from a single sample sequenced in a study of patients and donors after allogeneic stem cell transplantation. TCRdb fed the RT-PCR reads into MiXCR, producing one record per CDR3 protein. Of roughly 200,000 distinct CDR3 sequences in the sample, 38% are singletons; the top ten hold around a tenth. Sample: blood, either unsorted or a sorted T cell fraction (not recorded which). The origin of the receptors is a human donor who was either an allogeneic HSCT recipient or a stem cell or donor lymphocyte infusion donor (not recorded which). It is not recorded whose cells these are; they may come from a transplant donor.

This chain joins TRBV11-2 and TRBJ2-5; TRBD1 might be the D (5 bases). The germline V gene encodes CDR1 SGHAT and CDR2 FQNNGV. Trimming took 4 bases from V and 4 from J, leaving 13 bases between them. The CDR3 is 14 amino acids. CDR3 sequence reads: CASSSVRTTETQYF. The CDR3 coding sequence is TGTGCCAGCAGCTCAGTCCGGACAACAGAGACCCAGTACTTC. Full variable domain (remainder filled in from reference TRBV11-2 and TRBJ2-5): EAGVAQSPRYKIIEKRQSVAFWCNPISGHATLYWYQQILGQGPKLLIQFQNNGVVDDSQLPKDRFSAERLKGVDSTLKIQPAKLEDSAVYLCASSSVRTTETQYFGPGTRLLVL.

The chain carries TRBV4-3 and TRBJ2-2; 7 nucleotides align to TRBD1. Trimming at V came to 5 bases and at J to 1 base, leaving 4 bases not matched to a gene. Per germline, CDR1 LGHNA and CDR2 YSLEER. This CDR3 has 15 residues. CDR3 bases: TGCGCCAGCAGCGAGACAGGGCTGAACACCGGGGAGCTGTTTTTT. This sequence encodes CASSETGLNTGELFF.

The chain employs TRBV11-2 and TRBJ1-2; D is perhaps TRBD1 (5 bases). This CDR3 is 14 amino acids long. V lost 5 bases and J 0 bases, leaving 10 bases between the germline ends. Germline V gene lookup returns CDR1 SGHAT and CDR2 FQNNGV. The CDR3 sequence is CASSGGRSNYGYTF. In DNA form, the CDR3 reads TGTGCCAGCAGCGGGGGACGGTCTAACTATGGCTACACCTTC.

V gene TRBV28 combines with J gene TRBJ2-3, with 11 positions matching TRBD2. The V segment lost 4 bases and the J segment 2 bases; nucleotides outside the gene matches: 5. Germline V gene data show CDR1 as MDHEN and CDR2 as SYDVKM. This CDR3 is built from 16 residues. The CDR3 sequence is CASSSSGGPPTDTQYF. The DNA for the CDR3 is TGTGCCAGCAGTTCTAGCGGGGGGCCCCCCACAGATACGCAGTATTTT. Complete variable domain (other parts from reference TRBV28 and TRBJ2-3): DVKVTQSSRYLVKRTGEKVFLECVQDMDHENMFWYRQDPGLGLRLIYFSYDVKMKEKGDIPEGYSVSREKKERFSLILESASTNQTSMYLCASSSSGGPPTDTQYFGPGTRLTVL.

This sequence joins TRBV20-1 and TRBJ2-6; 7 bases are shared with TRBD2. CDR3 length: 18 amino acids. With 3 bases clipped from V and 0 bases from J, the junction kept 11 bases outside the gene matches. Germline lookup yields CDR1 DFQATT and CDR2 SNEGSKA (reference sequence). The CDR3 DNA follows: TGCAGTGCTAGTACCAGACTAGCTTTGTACTCTGGGGCCAACGTCCTGACTTTC. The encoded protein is CSASTRLALYSGANVLTF.

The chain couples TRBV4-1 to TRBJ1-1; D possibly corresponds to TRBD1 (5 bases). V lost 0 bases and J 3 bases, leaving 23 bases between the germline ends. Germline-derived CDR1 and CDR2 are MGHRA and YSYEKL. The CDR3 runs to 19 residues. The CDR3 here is CASSQDIRICGGRDTEAFF. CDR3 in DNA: TGCGCCAGCAGCCAAGATATAAGGATCTGCGGGGGTCGAGACACTGAAGCTTTCTTT.

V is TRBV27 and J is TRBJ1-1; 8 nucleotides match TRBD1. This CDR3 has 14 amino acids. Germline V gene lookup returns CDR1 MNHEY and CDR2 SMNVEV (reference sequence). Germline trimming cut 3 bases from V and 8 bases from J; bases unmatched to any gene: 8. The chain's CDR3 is CASSFGAGGREAFF. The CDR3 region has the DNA TGTGCCAGCAGTTTCGGGGCAGGGGGCAGGGAAGCTTTCTTT.

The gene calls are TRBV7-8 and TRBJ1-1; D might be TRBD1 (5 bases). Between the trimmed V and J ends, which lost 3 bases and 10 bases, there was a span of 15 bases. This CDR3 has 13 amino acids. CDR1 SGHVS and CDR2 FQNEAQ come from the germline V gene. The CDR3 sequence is CASSFAGNWRAFF. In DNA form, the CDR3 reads TGTGCCAGCAGCTTCGCAGGGAATTGGCGAGCTTTCTTT.

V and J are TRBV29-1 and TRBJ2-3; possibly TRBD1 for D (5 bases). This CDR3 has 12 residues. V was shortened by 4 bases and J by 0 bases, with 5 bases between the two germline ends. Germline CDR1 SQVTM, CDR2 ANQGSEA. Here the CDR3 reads CSVGTSTDTQYF. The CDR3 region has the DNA TGCAGCGTTGGGACAAGCACAGATACGCAGTATTTT.